This T cell receptor (beta chain) was retrieved from a study of blood T cell repertoires in COVID-19. On the study more broadly: The cDNA or gDNA used as material had been derived from T cells, B-cell-depleted T cells, or PBMCs.

Losses at the gene ends were 4 bases for V and 6 bases for J; bases not matched to a gene: 6. Germline V CDR1 and CDR2: SGDLS, YYNGEE. This CDR3 is built from 13 residues. The repertoire was sequenced with immunoSEQ multiplex PCR; TCRdb's copy has only in-frame clones and lacks some. The sample has roughly 80,000 clones, approximately 90% seen once; the top ten hold around 5%. The chain joins TRBV9 to TRBJ2-7, with TRBD1 matching over 8 bases. Input material: peripheral blood. The sequence was collected from an elderly woman with active or convalescent COVID-19. Written as DNA, the CDR3 is TGTGCCAGCAGCCCTCGGACAGGGCCCGAGCAGTACTTC. The encoded protein is CASSPRTGPEQYF. The full variable domain, its missing parts supplied by reference TRBV9 and TRBJ2-7, is DSGVTQTPKHLITATGQRVTLRCSPRSGDLSVYWYQQSLDQGLQFLIQYYNGEERAKGNILERFSAQQFPDLHSELNLSSLELGDSALYFCASSPRTGPEQYFGPGTRLTVT.